Listed here are 20 T cell receptor beta chains from one sample, sequenced in a study of blood T cell repertoires in COVID-19. Produced via immunoSEQ multiplex PCR; TCRdb's table is partial and in-frame only. Among some 210,000 clones listed, around 80% were seen once. The sample was peripheral blood. Receptor source: a woman in her forties with acute or convalescent COVID-19.

The table lists this clone with a few counts. The rearrangement joins TRBV29-1 to TRBJ2-1; TRBD2 might be the D (6 bases). The germline gives CDR1 SQVTM, CDR2 ANQGSEA. The CDR3 runs 13 residues. Between the trimmed V and J ends, which lost 0 bases and 4 bases, there was a span of 7 bases. CDR3 bases: TGCAGCGTTGAAGATCGGGGGTACAATGAGCAGTTCTTC. Translation gives CSVEDRGYNEQFF.

The chain carries TRBV19 and TRBJ1-2; D might be TRBD1 (5 bases). The V gene lost 5 bases and the J gene lost 4 bases, with 23 bases spanning the gap. Germline V gene lookup returns CDR1 LNHDA and CDR2 SQIVND (reference sequence). CDR3 length: 17 amino acids. CDR3 sequence (DNA): TGTGCCAGTAGTCCCCTTGACAGACCGGCTTTTTCCTATGGCTACACCTTC. As protein: CASSPLDRPAFSYGYTF.

The V gene is TRBV24-1, the J gene TRBJ1-5, with D maybe TRBD1 (6 bases). The CDR3 sequence is 16 residues long. Germline CDR1 KGHDR, CDR2 SFDVKD. Trimming left V 4 bases short and J 9 bases short, with 21 bases between. The CDR3: CATSEGTLSGLRPQHF. The CDR3 nucleotides are TGTGCCACCAGTGAGGGGACACTGTCTGGCCTTCGGCCCCAGCATTTT.

The V gene is TRBV18, the J gene TRBJ2-3; 7 positions match TRBD2. CDR1 is KGHSH, CDR2 LQKENI, per germline. V lost 2 bases to trimming and J lost 2 bases; unmatched junction nucleotides: 4. This CDR3 comprises 15 residues. CDR3 DNA: TGTGCCAGCTCACCATCGGGACTAAACACAGATACGCAGTATTTT. Translating gives CASSPSGLNTDTQYF.

The J gene is TRBJ2-3, the V gene TRBV11-2; perhaps TRBD2 as D (7 bases). V lost 6 bases to trimming and J lost 2 bases, with 15 bases between them. Germline V gene data show CDR1 as SGHAT and CDR2 as FQNNGV. The CDR3 totals 15 residues. CDR3: CASRRRGGPTDTQYF. The CDR3 nucleotides are TGTGCCAGCAGGAGACGCGGGGGCCCCACAGATACGCAGTATTTT.

CDR3 in DNA: TGTGCCAGCAGCATGCGGGGGGACCCACAAGAGACCCAGTACTTC. Its translation: CASSMRGDPQETQYF. The chain links TRBV11-3 to TRBJ2-5, with 8 bases that match TRBD2. The V gene's germline CDR1 is SGHNT and CDR2 YENEEA. Trimming cost V 5 bases and J 2 bases; bases outside gene matches: 7. The CDR3 extends over 15 amino acids.

V is TRBV4-1 and J is TRBJ2-3, with D uncertain. In germline, CDR1 is MGHRA, CDR2 YSYEKL. The CDR3 loop spans 17 amino acids. V was trimmed by 0 bases and J by 6 bases, leaving 19 bases between them. In DNA, the CDR3 is TGCGCCAGCAGCCAAGATCATTACCTAGTGCCCGGGGATACGCAGTATTTT. Amino acids: CASSQDHYLVPGDTQYF.

Remarks on this clone: Other DNA variants within this sample encode the same CDR3. This chain uses TRBV19 with TRBJ2-7; D is possibly TRBD1 (6 bases). The CDR3 covers 14 residues. V was shortened by 3 bases and J by 1 base, with 10 bases between the two germline ends. The V gene's germline CDR1 is LNHDA and CDR2 SQIVND (reference sequence). The CDR3 protein is CASSIERGSYEQYF. The CDR3 DNA follows: TGTGCCAGTAGTATCGAGAGGGGGTCCTACGAGCAGTACTTC.

This chain joins TRBV19 and TRBJ1-4; 7 bases match TRBD1. Looked up from germline, CDR1 is LNHDA and CDR2 is SQIVND (reference sequence). This CDR3 comprises 13 residues. V trimming: 8 bases; J trimming: 4 bases; junction bases outside the gene matches: 4. CDR3 protein: CASEGQINEKLFF. CDR3 bases: TGTGCCAGTGAGGGACAGATTAATGAAAAACTGTTTTTT.

The rearrangement links TRBV28 to TRBJ1-6, with 10 bases matching TRBD1. The V gene end was trimmed by 3 bases and the J gene end by 9 bases; junction bases not matched to a gene: 5. CDR1 and CDR2 from the germline V gene are MDHEN and SYDVKM. The CDR3 covers 15 residues. The CDR3 DNA reads as TGTGCCAGCAGTTTGACGCGGGACAGGGGTTCACCCCTCCACTTT. Its translation: CASSLTRDRGSPLHF.

The chain is built from TRBV18 and TRBJ2-1, with 9 bases fitting TRBD2. V lost 6 bases, J lost 0 bases, and 6 bases stayed unmatched. The CDR3 spans 16 residues. The germline CDR1 and CDR2 sequences are KGHSH and LQKENI. The CDR3 region is CASSERGARSYNEQFF. CDR3 bases: TGTGCCAGCTCCGAGCGGGGGGCCCGCTCCTACAATGAGCAGTTCTTC.

The CDR3 here is CASSPRDRSTDTQYF. The CDR3, as DNA: TGTGCCAGTAGTCCCAGGGACAGAAGCACAGATACGCAGTATTTT. The chain combines TRBV19 with TRBJ2-3, with 7 bases aligning to TRBD1. The CDR3 has 15 amino acids. The junction had 5 bases not matched to a gene; V was cut back by 5 bases and J by 0 bases. Germline CDR1 and CDR2: LNHDA and SQIVND (reference sequence).

This clone occurred once. The chain links TRBV24-1 to TRBJ1-2, with 7 bases lining up with TRBD1. Germline CDR1 is KGHDR and CDR2 is SFDVKD. The V segment lost 4 bases and the J segment 1 base; nucleotides outside the gene matches: 2. The CDR3 has 14 amino acids. CDR3 protein: CATSDNRGNYGYTF. CDR3 coding DNA: TGTGCCACCAGTGACAACAGGGGTAACTATGGCTACACCTTC.

The chain uses TRBV15 and TRBJ2-1; TRBD1 matches at 11 bases. CDR1 LNHNV and CDR2 YYDKDF come from the germline V gene (reference sequence). The CDR3 sequence is 15 residues long. The trim removed 2 bases at V and 9 bases at J, leaving 6 bases unmatched. Here the CDR3 DNA reads TGTGCCACCAGCAGACCGGGACAGGGGGAGGTTGAGCAGTTCTTC. This encodes CATSRPGQGEVEQFF.

The chain joins TRBV11-3 to TRBJ2-1; 11 nucleotides align to TRBD2. This CDR3 contains 16 residues. CDR1 and CDR2 from the germline V gene are SGHNT and YENEEA. V gave up 2 bases and J gave up 8 bases; unmatched junction bases: 8. The CDR3 reads CASSLRLGSGGDEQFF. For the CDR3, the DNA is TGTGCCAGCAGCTTAAGGTTGGGTAGCGGGGGGGATGAGCAGTTCTTC.

This clone was detected only once. The J gene is TRBJ2-3, the V gene TRBV19; 8 bases line up with TRBD1. This CDR3 is 16 amino acids long. Unmatched junction bases numbered 9, after V lost 2 bases and J lost 5 bases. Germline loops: CDR1 LNHDA, CDR2 SQIVND (reference sequence). The CDR3 region has the DNA TGTGCCAGTAGTATACTAGGGACAGGAATCCGAGATACGCAGTATTTT. The encoded protein is CASSILGTGIRDTQYF.

This chain uses TRBV4-3 with TRBJ2-7; TRBD2 matches 8 bases. With V trimmed by 3 bases and J by 2 bases, 12 bases remained unmatched. Looked up from germline, CDR1 is LGHNA and CDR2 is YSLEER. This CDR3 spans 17 amino acids. CDR3 DNA: TGCGCCAGCAGCCAGTCGGGACTCGGGGGGGATCCCTACGAGCAGTACTTC. Its protein product is CASSQSGLGGDPYEQYF.

This chain links TRBV3-1 (or the pseudogene TRBV3-2) with TRBJ1-1; D unclear. The CDR3 totals 14 residues. V was trimmed by 4 bases and J by 6 bases, leaving 15 bases between them. From germline, CDR1 is LGHDT and CDR2 YNNKEL (reference sequence). CDR3 residues: CASSPDTGFSEAFF. The CDR3, as DNA: TGTGCCAGCAGCCCCGACACGGGGTTTTCTGAAGCTTTCTTT.

This rearrangement joins TRBV21-1 to TRBJ2-7; TRBD2 is the table's D call, not checked against the DNA. TRBV21-1 is annotated as a pseudogene. The CDR3 sequence is 14 residues long. The CDR3 reads CASSNGGGSYEQYF. The CDR3 DNA is TGTGCCAGCAGCAATGGTGGCGGATCCTACGAGCAGTACTTC.

The rearrangement links TRBV24-1 to TRBJ1-5; D remains ambiguous. The V gene lost 5 bases and the J gene lost 3 bases, with 7 bases spanning the gap. CDR3 size: 13 residues. Per the germline V gene, CDR1 is KGHDR and CDR2 is SFDVKD. This chain's CDR3 is CATSAGTNQPQHF. The CDR3 bases are TGTGCCACCAGTGCGGGTACCAATCAGCCCCAGCATTTT.